The TCR beta chain under discussion was sequenced for a study of siplizumab effects on memory and regulatory T cells. Measured with immunoSEQ multiplex PCR; TCRdb has only the in-frame clones, and not every one. The sample contains approximately 68,000 clones, less than 95% of which appear only once. V gave up 5 bases and J gave up 7 bases; unmatched junction bases: 14. This CDR3 region has 17 residues. CDR1 is SGDLS and CDR2 is YYNGEE in the germline V gene. Study-wide findings and caveats: Researchers could map only a minor fraction of alloreactive clones to unstimulated subsets. The majority of clones, roughly 80-95% of proliferating CD4+ or CD8+ clones, lacked an assignable naive or memory phenotype.

Regarding this clone: What it binds is unknown.

The specimen was CD8+ T cells sorted from blood. The receptor's source is a human donor in good health. The chain recombines TRBV9 with TRBJ2-2; 10 bases map to TRBD2. CDR3 DNA sequence: TGTGCCAGCAGTACCTCCGAAACTAGCGGGATCGGCGGGGAGCTGTTTTTT. Protein sequence: CASSTSETSGIGGELFF.